The 6 T cell receptor beta chains given below trace back to one sample, sequenced in a study of blood T cells in healthy people across ages. It was with a sample-barcoded 5' primer and a J-beta primer mix that a second PCR of roughly 7 to 12 cycles was run. TCRdb recomputed calls from the 5' RACE reads with MiXCR, one row per CDR3 protein. The data contain 1,300,000 or so distinct CDR3 sequences, around 59% of them seen just once; the ten biggest clones take up 6.5% to 8.5%. What was sequenced was blood. These TCRs come from a man aged 18 to 29 in good health.

The sample holds a few counts of this clonotype. The V and J genes are TRBV6-6 and TRBJ2-1; D gene unclear. This CDR3 region has 14 residues. The germline V gene encodes CDR1 MNHNY and CDR2 SVGAGI (reference sequence). The V gene lost 2 bases and the J gene lost 10 bases, with 15 bases spanning the gap. CDR3 bases: TGTGCCAGCAGTTACCGTGACCGGGTCGAGGAGCAGTTCTTC. Residues: CASSYRDRVEEQFF.

The rearrangement links TRBV7-9 to TRBJ2-5; unclear D gene. With 6 bases removed from V and 3 bases from J, the gap between germline ends came to 8 bases. Germline loops: CDR1 SEHNR, CDR2 FQNEAQ (reference sequence). The CDR3 sequence is 12 residues long. The DNA for the CDR3 is TGTGCCAGCAGGGAACAAAAAGAGACCCAGTACTTC. Its translation is CASREQKETQYF.

This clonotype was seen a few times. The rearrangement uses TRBV7-2 and TRBJ2-3, with 8 bases fitting TRBD1. Germline values: CDR1 SGHTA, CDR2 FQGNSA. V gave up 2 bases and J gave up 5 bases; unmatched junction bases: 18. The CDR3 runs 19 residues. This chain's CDR3 is CASSLRYRAGQGRVDTQYF. The CDR3 DNA is TGTGCCAGCAGCTTACGGTACCGAGCTGGACAGGGTCGGGTAGATACGCAGTATTTT.

The chain has TRBV7-8 and TRBJ2-5; 10 bases fit TRBD2. The end of the DNA aligns better with TRBJ2-7, so the J call may be wrong. The germline V gene encodes CDR1 SGHVS and CDR2 FQNEAQ. There are 17 residues in the CDR3. CDR3: CASSFPLAGERGYEQYF. The CDR3 bases are TGTGCCAGCAGCTTTCCGCTAGCGGGAGAACGGGGCTACGAGCAGTACTTC.

The chain carries TRBV28 and TRBJ1-6; no clear D. Trimming removed 3 bases from V and 7 bases from J, with 7 bases in between. From germline, CDR1 is MDHEN and CDR2 SYDVKM. The CDR3 runs to 13 residues. DNA of the CDR3: TGTGCCAGCAGTTTGTTATCGAATTCACCCCTCCACTTT. This translates into CASSLLSNSPLHF.

A few counts support this clonotype. The V gene is TRBV3-1, the J gene TRBJ1-1; no clear D. This CDR3 is 13 amino acids long. Germline assignment: CDR1 LGHDT and CDR2 YNNKEL (reference sequence). Trimming cost V 1 base and J 4 bases, with 7 bases left between them. CDR3 residues: CASSQVRATEAFF. In DNA, the CDR3 is TGTGCCAGCAGCCAAGTGAGGGCCACTGAAGCTTTCTTT. The full variable domain, its missing parts supplied by reference TRBV3-1 and TRBJ1-1, is DTAVSQTPKYLVTQMGNDKSIKCEQNLGHDTMYWYKQDSKKFLKIMFSYNNKELIINETVPNRFSPKSPDKAHLNLHINSLELGDSAVYFCASSQVRATEAFFGQGTRLTVV.